One sample yielded the 20 T cell receptor beta chains listed below, sequenced in a study of early T cells in non-severe SARS-CoV-2 infection. TCRdb itself ran the 5' RACE reads through MiXCR, one entry per CDR3 protein. Of over 35,000 distinct CDR3 sequences in the sample, about 11% were seen once. The sample consisted of whole blood. The receptor set was obtained from an adult who was a healthcare worker with PCR-confirmed SARS-CoV-2 infection or an uninfected control (not recorded which).

The sample holds a few counts of this clonotype. This chain connects TRBV29-1 to TRBJ2-1; possibly TRBD1 for D (5 bases). Trimming shortened V by 1 base and J by 3 bases, and 10 bases separated the two germline ends. CDR1 SQVTM and CDR2 ANQGSEA come from the germline V gene. This CDR3 comprises 14 residues. In DNA, the CDR3 is TGCAGCGTTGAAGCCCGACAGAGCTACAATGAGCAGTTCTTC. Translating gives CSVEARQSYNEQFF.

This clonotype has only a few counts. The genes are TRBV7-3 and TRBJ2-1; the D call may be TRBD1 or TRBD2 (5 bases each). V was pared by 0 bases and J by 8 bases, with 17 bases between. The CDR3 is made up of 16 amino acids. Germline-derived CDR1 and CDR2 are SGHTA and FQGTGA. The CDR3 here is CASSLTPGSFLDEQFF. In nucleotides, the CDR3 is TGTGCCAGCAGCTTAACCCCAGGGAGTTTTCTCGATGAGCAGTTCTTC.

This clonotype came up many times. V gene TRBV10-3 combines with J gene TRBJ1-2, with TRBD1 matching 7 bases. The V gene's germline CDR1 is ENHRY and CDR2 SYGVKD. V shed 0 bases, J shed 8 bases, and the junction held 6 bases outside the gene matches. The CDR3 is made up of 14 amino acids. CDR3: CAISESTGSRGYTF. CDR3 sequence (DNA): TGTGCCATCAGTGAGTCGACAGGGTCGAGGGGCTACACCTTC.

In this sample, this clonotype turned up many times. V gene TRBV24-1 combines with J gene TRBJ2-3; D is unclear. The germline gives CDR1 KGHDR, CDR2 SFDVKD. The CDR3 sequence is 14 residues long. V was clipped by 6 bases and J by 1 base, with 10 bases between them. The CDR3 region is CATSPIEGTDTQYF. CDR3 DNA sequence: TGTGCCACCAGTCCAATTGAAGGCACAGATACGCAGTATTTT.

The chain combines TRBV19 with TRBJ2-7, with D tentatively TRBD1 (6 bases). V dropped 5 bases and J dropped 4 bases, with 12 bases sitting between them. The CDR3 has 13 residues. Germline CDR1 reads LNHDA; CDR2 reads SQIVND (reference sequence). As DNA, the CDR3 is TGTGCCAGTAGTCTCAGGGGAAGGTACGAGCAGTACTTC. Its translation is CASSLRGRYEQYF. The complete variable domain, with remaining parts taken from reference TRBV19 and TRBJ2-7, reads DGGITQSPKYLFRKEGQNVTLSCEQNLNHDAMYWYRQDPGQGLRLIYYSQIVNDFQKGDIAEGYSVSREKKESFPLTVTSAQKNPTAFYLCASSLRGRYEQYFGPGTRLTVT.

This chain uses TRBV7-9 with TRBJ2-3; D is uncertain. Trimming shortened V by 4 bases and J by 6 bases, and 8 bases separated the two germline ends. Germline lookup yields CDR1 SEHNR and CDR2 FQNEAQ (reference sequence). The CDR3 runs 12 residues. CDR3 amino acids: CASSSQEDTQYF. The CDR3 region has the DNA TGTGCCAGCAGCTCTCAGGAGGATACGCAGTATTTT.

The rearrangement links TRBV6-5 to TRBJ1-1; D unclear. In germline, CDR1 is MNHEY, CDR2 SVGAGI. Trimming removed 7 bases from V and 1 base from J, with 4 bases in between. The CDR3 consists of 11 residues. The CDR3 DNA reads TGTGCCAGCACTAAGAACACTGAAGCTTTCTTT. Translation: CASTKNTEAFF.

This clonotype has a count of ten or more. The chain couples TRBV4-3 to TRBJ1-2; TRBD1 agrees at 7 bases. Germline CDR1 reads LGHNA; CDR2 reads YSLEER. Trimming took 1 base from V and 3 from J; bases not matched to a gene: 8. This CDR3 is 16 amino acids long. CDR3 protein: CASSQVGTGEYYGYTF. CDR3 DNA: TGCGCCAGCAGCCAAGTTGGAACAGGGGAATACTATGGCTACACCTTC.

This clonotype was detected many times. Mismatch with germline at one junction end may stem from a read error. V gene TRBV12-3 or TRBV12-4 combines with J gene TRBJ2-5; 7 nucleotides align to TRBD2. CDR3 size: 12 residues. This CDR3 is CASSFWERDLKF. Written as DNA, the CDR3 is TGTGCCAGCAGTTTTTGGGAGCGGGACCTCAAATTC.

The chain couples TRBV20-1 to TRBJ1-2; TRBD1 is a possible D gene (6 bases). The V and J ends lost 3 bases and 4 bases respectively, with 15 bases between them. The CDR3 has 14 amino acids. Per germline, CDR1 DFQATT and CDR2 SNEGSKA (reference sequence). The CDR3 DNA reads TGCAGTGCTAGTCCTACGGGGGCTGCCTATGGCTACACCTTC. Its translation is CSASPTGAAYGYTF.

In its sample, this clonotype was seen many times. The chain combines TRBV11-2 with TRBJ1-1; the D is unclear. The V gene lost 1 base and the J gene lost 7 bases, with 4 bases spanning the gap. This CDR3 spans 11 amino acids. The germline gives CDR1 SGHAT, CDR2 FQNNGV. CDR3 region: CASSLANEAFF. The CDR3 nucleotides are TGTGCCAGCAGCTTAGCCAATGAAGCTTTCTTT.

As for this clonotype: A much more abundant neighbour one base away suggests this may be a read error. The gene calls are TRBV27 and TRBJ1-1; no firm D call. The CDR3 is made up of 12 amino acids. Per germline, CDR1 MNHEY and CDR2 SMNVEV (reference sequence). The CDR3 region has the DNA TGTGCCAGCAGGGAGTTGAACACTGAAGCTCTCTTT. This codes for CASRELNTEALF.

This clonotype has more than one count but fewer than ten. This rearrangement joins TRBV11-2 to TRBJ2-7; TRBD1 matches 10 bases. This CDR3 contains 15 residues. With 5 bases clipped from V and 4 bases from J, the junction kept 8 bases outside the gene matches. CDR1 SGHAT and CDR2 FQNNGV come from the germline V gene. This chain's CDR3 is CASSITGQGIYEQYF. Here the CDR3 DNA reads TGTGCCAGCAGCATTACGGGACAGGGGATATACGAGCAGTACTTC.

This clonotype was counted ten times or more. The V call is TRBV5-4, the J call TRBJ1-1, with 9 bases identical to TRBD1. Germline CDR1 SGHNT, CDR2 YYREEE (reference sequence). The CDR3 totals 15 residues. V trimming: 4 bases; J trimming: 6 bases; junction bases outside the gene matches: 10. CDR3 amino acids: CASSPGQGRGAEAFF. CDR3 bases: TGTGCCAGCAGCCCTGGACAGGGGCGCGGGGCTGAAGCTTTCTTT.

This clonotype was detected many times. The J gene is TRBJ1-5, the V gene TRBV7-9, with D hard to call. V lost 4 bases and J 7 bases, leaving 8 bases between the germline ends. Germline V CDR1 and CDR2: SEHNR, FQNEAQ (reference sequence). This CDR3 has 12 amino acids. The CDR3 spells CASSYETQPQHF. DNA for the CDR3: TGTGCCAGCAGCTACGAAACCCAGCCCCAGCATTTT.

This clonotype was seen many times. The chain carries TRBV11-2 and TRBJ2-3, with TRBD1 matching 9 bases. After removal of 4 bases from V and 3 bases from J, the junction contained 5 bases not matched to a gene. The CDR3 loop spans 15 amino acids. Looked up from germline, CDR1 is SGHAT and CDR2 is FQNNGV. The CDR3 loop reads CASSYGGQGTDTQYF. Here the CDR3 DNA reads TGTGCCAGCAGCTACGGTGGACAGGGGACAGATACGCAGTATTTT.

The chain is built from TRBV4-3 and TRBJ1-5; TRBD1 is a possible D gene (5 bases). The CDR3 is 15 amino acids. Trimming pared 0 bases from V and 7 bases from J, leaving 13 bases between. The germline V gene encodes CDR1 LGHNA and CDR2 YSLEER. CDR3 nucleotides: TGCGCCAGCAGCCAAGATGGGGGACGGAAACAGCCCCAGCATTTT. Translation: CASSQDGGRKQPQHF.

Many counts were recorded for this clonotype. The chain carries TRBV12-3 or TRBV12-4 and TRBJ1-5, with D perhaps TRBD1 (6 bases). Trimming cost V 2 bases and J 0 bases, with 8 bases left between them. This CDR3 is built from 15 residues. The CDR3, as DNA: TGTGCCAGCAGTTTAACAGGGTATAGCAATCAGCCCCAGCATTTT. As protein: CASSLTGYSNQPQHF.

This chain uses TRBV29-1 with TRBJ2-2; 7 bases match TRBD1. Trimming cost V 7 bases and J 4 bases; bases outside gene matches: 9. Germline V CDR1 and CDR2: SQVTM, ANQGSEA. The CDR3 covers 14 residues. The CDR3 protein is CSAQGVTSTGELFF. The CDR3 region has the DNA TGCAGCGCCCAGGGGGTGACAAGCACCGGGGAGCTGTTTTTT.

This clonotype was observed many times. The chain combines TRBV20-1 with TRBJ1-6; no clear D. CDR1 is DFQATT and CDR2 is SNEGSKA in the germline V gene (reference sequence). Trimming took 6 bases from V and 7 from J, leaving 13 bases between them. CDR3 size: 13 residues. CDR3 DNA sequence: TGCAGTGCACCAGTCTATTCGAATTCACCCCTCCACTTT. Its protein is CSAPVYSNSPLHF.